This T cell receptor (beta chain) was profiled in a study of blood T cell repertoires in COVID-19. Generated by immunoSEQ multiplex PCR, the TCRdb table keeps only in-frame clones and is missing some. The sample contains around 300,000 clones, 75% to 90% of which appear only once. After removal of 4 bases from V and 5 bases from J, the junction contained 5 bases not matched to a gene. The CDR3 is 14 residues long. CDR1 is LGHDT and CDR2 is YNNKEL in the germline V gene (reference sequence). This clone was seen just once. Across 20 to 25 US areas, participants ranged in age from about 18 to 100 years. Among Cohort 3 donors, those recovered had two negative PCRs, clearance, or symptom resolution.

The TCR was taken from a man aged 25-45 years who had recovered from COVID-19. The chain links TRBV3-1 (or the pseudogene TRBV3-2) to TRBJ2-5; 9 bases line up with TRBD2. Sequencing input: PBMCs or T cells enriched from blood (not recorded which). The CDR3, as DNA: TGTGCCAGCAGCCCCGGACTAGCGCGGGAGACCCAGTACTTC. It is translated as CASSPGLARETQYF.